This is a list of T cell receptor beta chains from one sample in a study of CD8 T cells in ankylosing spondylitis. From the 5' RACE reads, TCRdb called clonotypes with MiXCR, one entry per CDR3 protein. The sample records over 30,000 distinct CDR3 sequences, approximately 11% being singletons. Material: synovial fluid, either unsorted or a sorted T cell fraction (not recorded which). Receptors originate from a male donor with ankylosing spondylitis. CDR3s include the opening cysteine and the closing phenylalanine or tryptophan. A D gene is named only where the DNA matches it firmly. Not all rows give a size; the values are once, few, many and, for expanded clones, a class.

j_gene: TRBJ1-5
d_gene: TRBD1
v_gene: TRBV6-6
abundance: many
CDR3aa: CASSYSLQGDQPQHF
CDR3nt: TGTGCCAGCAGTTACTCTTTGCAGGGGGATCAGCCCCAGCATTTT

j_gene: TRBJ2-2
d_gene: -
v_gene: TRBV29-1
abundance: -
CDR3aa: CSGYGWQGPTGELFF
CDR3nt: TGCAGCGGTTACGGGTGGCAGGGGCCCACCGGGGAGCTGTTTTTT

j_gene: TRBJ2-3
d_gene: -
v_gene: TRBV7-9
abundance: -
CDR3aa: CASSLVISTDTQYF
CDR3nt: TGTGCCAGCAGCTTGGTGATTAGCACAGATACGCAGTATTTT

j_gene: TRBJ1-1
d_gene: TRBD1
v_gene: TRBV28
abundance: many
CDR3aa: CASSSDRDYAEAFF
CDR3nt: TGTGCCAGCAGTTCTGACAGGGATTACGCTGAAGCTTTCTTT

j_gene: TRBJ2-7
d_gene: -
v_gene: TRBV6-5
abundance: many
CDR3aa: CASSFRSSYEQYF
CDR3nt: TGTGCCAGCAGTTTTAGGAGCTCCTACGAGCAGTACTTC

j_gene: TRBJ2-7
d_gene: TRBD1
v_gene: TRBV9
abundance: -
CDR3aa: CASSVRQGPYEQYF
CDR3nt: TGTGCCAGCAGCGTTAGACAGGGCCCCTACGAGCAGTACTTC

j_gene: TRBJ1-5
d_gene: TRBD1
v_gene: TRBV28
abundance: few
CDR3aa: CASSFLGTGNQPQHF
CDR3nt: TGTGCCAGCAGTTTCTTGGGGACAGGGAATCAGCCCCAGCATTTT

j_gene: TRBJ2-6
d_gene: -
v_gene: TRBV5-1
abundance: many
CDR3aa: CASSLAGGTSGANVLTF
CDR3nt: TGCGCCAGCAGCCTAGCCGGGGGAACCTCTGGGGCCAACGTCCTGACTTTC

j_gene: TRBJ2-1
d_gene: -
v_gene: TRBV12-3/TRBV12-4
abundance: many
CDR3aa: CASKGDSYNEQFF
CDR3nt: TGTGCCAGCAAGGGGGATTCCTACAATGAGCAGTTCTTC

j_gene: TRBJ1-5
d_gene: -
v_gene: TRBV4-1
abundance: many
CDR3aa: CASSQVPRGREPQHF
CDR3nt: TGCGCCAGCAGCCAAGTCCCTCGGGGGCGCGAGCCCCAGCATTTT

j_gene: TRBJ2-2
d_gene: -
v_gene: TRBV7-2
abundance: many
CDR3aa: CASSLERGELFF
CDR3nt: TGTGCCAGCAGCTTAGAGCGCGGGGAGCTGTTTTTT

j_gene: TRBJ2-7
d_gene: -
v_gene: TRBV12-3/TRBV12-4
abundance: many
CDR3aa: CASSVGPNAYEQYF
CDR3nt: TGTGCCAGCAGTGTGGGACCGAATGCCTACGAGCAGTACTTC

j_gene: TRBJ2-1
d_gene: -
v_gene: TRBV21-1
abundance: -
CDR3aa: CASSPPLAGGINEQFF
CDR3nt: TGTGCCAGCAGCCCCCCACTAGCGGGAGGGATCAATGAGCAGTTCTTC

j_gene: TRBJ2-3
d_gene: -
v_gene: TRBV6-1
abundance: many
CDR3aa: CASSLGGSADTQYF
CDR3nt: TGTGCCAGCAGTCTAGGGGGTTCGGCAGATACGCAGTATTTT

j_gene: TRBJ2-1
d_gene: -
v_gene: TRBV27
abundance: many
CDR3aa: CASSPVGGQTYNEQFF
CDR3nt: TGTGCCAGCAGTCCCGTAGGTGGACAGACCTACAATGAGCAGTTCTTC

j_gene: TRBJ1-6
d_gene: -
v_gene: TRBV28
abundance: many
CDR3aa: CASTPPPRRAALDSPLHF
CDR3nt: TGTGCCAGCACCCCACCACCACGGCGGGCCGCCTTGGATTCACCCCTCCACTTT

j_gene: TRBJ2-2
d_gene: TRBD2
v_gene: TRBV7-2
abundance: many
CDR3aa: CASSLVSGSVKHGELFF
CDR3nt: TGTGCCAGCAGCTTAGTTAGCGGGAGTGTAAAACACGGGGAGCTGTTTTTT

j_gene: TRBJ1-3
d_gene: -
v_gene: TRBV5-5
abundance: few
CDR3aa: CASSRWDADSGNTIYF
CDR3nt: TGTGCCAGCAGCCGATGGGACGCGGACTCTGGAAACACCATATATTTT

j_gene: TRBJ1-1
d_gene: -
v_gene: TRBV12-3/TRBV12-4
abundance: -
CDR3aa: CASRGGAEAFF
CDR3nt: TGTGCCAGCAGGGGGGGTGCTGAAGCTTTCTTT

j_gene: TRBJ2-6
d_gene: -
v_gene: TRBV5-1
abundance: -
CDR3aa: CASSLVGTGANVLTF
CDR3nt: TGCGCCAGCAGCTTGGTAGGGACCGGGGCCAACGTCCTGACTTTC

j_gene: TRBJ1-6
d_gene: TRBD1
v_gene: TRBV12-3/TRBV12-4
abundance: few
CDR3aa: CASRRDSDSPLHF
CDR3nt: TGTGCCAGCAGGAGGGACAGCGATTCACCCCTCCACTTT

j_gene: TRBJ2-2
d_gene: TRBD1
v_gene: TRBV11-2
abundance: many
CDR3aa: CASSLGGTGHITGELFF
CDR3nt: TGTGCCAGCAGCTTAGGGGGGACAGGCCATATCACCGGGGAGCTGTTTTTT

j_gene: TRBJ2-7
d_gene: -
v_gene: TRBV2
abundance: many
CDR3aa: CASSRSGEEQYF
CDR3nt: TGTGCCAGCAGTCGGTCCGGGGAAGAGCAGTACTTC

j_gene: TRBJ2-3
d_gene: -
v_gene: TRBV12-3/TRBV12-4
abundance: -
CDR3aa: CASSPRTDTDTQYF
CDR3nt: TGTGCCAGCAGCCCCAGGACAGACACAGATACGCAGTATTTT

j_gene: TRBJ2-2
d_gene: TRBD1
v_gene: TRBV5-1
abundance: -
CDR3aa: CASSPGTGVTGELFF
CDR3nt: TGCGCCAGCAGCCCCGGGACAGGGGTCACCGGGGAGCTGTTTTTT

j_gene: TRBJ2-5
d_gene: TRBD2
v_gene: TRBV7-9
abundance: -
CDR3aa: CASSPSGSPGGTQYF
CDR3nt: TGTGCCAGCAGCCCTAGCGGGAGCCCGGGGGGGACCCAGTACTTC

j_gene: TRBJ2-7
d_gene: -
v_gene: TRBV11-2
abundance: few
CDR3aa: CASSLDDPFPHEQYF
CDR3nt: TGTGCCAGCAGCTTAGACGACCCATTCCCACACGAGCAGTACTTC

j_gene: TRBJ2-1
d_gene: -
v_gene: TRBV4-1
abundance: few
CDR3aa: CASSQGDYNNEQFF
CDR3nt: TGCGCCAGCAGCCAAGGAGACTACAACAATGAGCAGTTCTTC

j_gene: TRBJ1-2
d_gene: TRBD1
v_gene: TRBV5-8
abundance: few
CDR3aa: CASSLKGRTGRVYGYTF
CDR3nt: TGTGCCAGCAGCTTGAAGGGCCGGACAGGGAGGGTCTATGGCTACACCTTC

j_gene: TRBJ1-1
d_gene: TRBD1
v_gene: TRBV2
abundance: once
CDR3aa: CASRGQGVPGTEAFF
CDR3nt: TGTGCCAGCAGAGGACAGGGGGTCCCGGGAACTGAAGCTTTCTTT

j_gene: TRBJ2-7
d_gene: TRBD1
v_gene: TRBV15
abundance: medium-sized
CDR3aa: CATTKGQSSYEQYF
CDR3nt: TGTGCCACCACTAAGGGACAGTCCTCCTACGAGCAGTACTTC

j_gene: TRBJ1-5
d_gene: TRBD1
v_gene: TRBV18
abundance: -
CDR3aa: CASSPGDRGISNQPQHF
CDR3nt: TGTGCCAGCTCACCCGGAGACAGGGGCATTAGCAATCAGCCCCAGCATTTT

j_gene: TRBJ2-1
d_gene: -
v_gene: TRBV5-4
abundance: many
CDR3aa: CASSGRKGDLHNEQFF
CDR3nt: TGTGCCAGCAGCGGGAGAAAGGGGGATCTCCACAATGAGCAGTTCTTC

j_gene: TRBJ1-2
d_gene: -
v_gene: TRBV20-1
abundance: many
CDR3aa: CSATPGYTF
CDR3nt: TGCAGTGCTACCCCTGGCTACACCTTC

j_gene: TRBJ2-7
d_gene: -
v_gene: TRBV6-5
abundance: many
CDR3aa: CASSYPYYEQYF
CDR3nt: TGTGCCAGCAGTTATCCTTACTACGAGCAGTACTTC

j_gene: TRBJ1-1
d_gene: -
v_gene: TRBV12-5
abundance: -
CDR3aa: CASGLASNTEAFF
CDR3nt: TGTGCTAGTGGCTTGGCCAGCAACACTGAAGCTTTCTTT

j_gene: TRBJ1-2
d_gene: -
v_gene: TRBV4-2
abundance: -
CDR3aa: CASTPSSGANYGYTF
CDR3nt: TGTGCCAGCACCCCCTCTTCCGGAGCCAACTATGGCTACACCTTC

j_gene: TRBJ2-7
d_gene: -
v_gene: TRBV5-1
abundance: few
CDR3aa: CASSLEALSSEQYF
CDR3nt: TGCGCCAGCAGCTTGGAGGCCCTATCTAGTGAGCAGTACTTC

j_gene: TRBJ2-1
d_gene: -
v_gene: TRBV5-5
abundance: many
CDR3aa: CASSMGRSSYNEQFF
CDR3nt: TGTGCCAGCAGCATGGGCCGGAGCTCCTACAATGAGCAGTTCTTC

j_gene: TRBJ2-2
d_gene: -
v_gene: TRBV18
abundance: -
CDR3aa: CASSPVQGNTGELFF
CDR3nt: TGTGCCAGCTCACCAGTTCAGGGAAACACCGGGGAGCTGTTTTTT

j_gene: TRBJ2-7
d_gene: TRBD1
v_gene: TRBV2
abundance: many
CDR3aa: CASRDRGSQSYEQYF
CDR3nt: TGTGCCAGCAGGGACAGGGGGAGTCAATCCTACGAGCAGTACTTC

j_gene: TRBJ2-3
d_gene: -
v_gene: TRBV15
abundance: many
CDR3aa: CATSRGRGRTDTQYF
CDR3nt: TGTGCCACCAGCAGAGGCAGGGGCCGGACAGATACGCAGTATTTT

j_gene: TRBJ2-3
d_gene: -
v_gene: TRBV5-1
abundance: many
CDR3aa: CASKLGADTDTQYF
CDR3nt: TGCGCCAGCAAACTGGGAGCGGACACAGATACGCAGTATTTT

j_gene: TRBJ2-3
d_gene: TRBD2
v_gene: TRBV12-3/TRBV12-4
abundance: many
CDR3aa: CASSLVASGRLLDF
CDR3nt: TGTGCCAGCAGTTTAGTGGCTAGCGGGAGGCTATTGGATTTT